These 26 T cell receptor beta chains originate from one sample sequenced in a study of CD8 T cells in Susac syndrome. An amount of RNA that ranged from roughly 0.45 to 1 ug was reverse transcribed with random hexamers. TCRdb recomputed calls from the immunoSEQ multiplex PCR reads with MiXCR, one row per CDR3 protein. Here the sample spans approximately 90,000 distinct CDR3 sequences, roughly 91% being singletons. The material sequenced was CD8+ T cells from PBMCs. The receptors here all came from a human donor in good health.

V gene TRBV27 combines with J gene TRBJ2-7, with 10 nucleotides matching TRBD1. CDR1 and CDR2 from the germline V gene are MNHEY and SMNVEV (reference sequence). The CDR3 sequence is 13 residues long. V gave up 4 bases and J gave up 5 bases; unmatched junction bases: 2. For the CDR3, the DNA is TGTGCCAGCAGTTGGACAGGGGGAGACGAGCAGTACTTC. Translating gives CASSWTGGDEQYF.

The genes are TRBV6-6 and TRBJ1-3; TRBD1 matches at 7 bases. V shed 2 bases and J 7 bases; nucleotides not matched to a gene: 5. The CDR3 has 14 residues. Germline CDR1 is MNHNY and CDR2 is SVGAGI (reference sequence). CDR3 coding DNA: TGTGCCAGCAGTTACAGCGACAGGGTGAACACCATATATTTT. It translates to CASSYSDRVNTIYF.

The V gene is TRBV7-9, the J gene TRBJ1-2; 9 bases line up with TRBD1. The CDR3 totals 12 residues. V shed 11 bases and J 1 base; nucleotides not matched to a gene: 2. CDR1 is SEHNR and CDR2 is FQNEAQ in the germline V gene (reference sequence). In nucleotides, the CDR3 is TGTGCCTGGGACAGGGATAACTATGGCTACACCTTC. The encoded protein is CAWDRDNYGYTF.

The chain employs TRBV6-4 and TRBJ2-7; D ambiguous. Looked up from germline, CDR1 is MRHNA and CDR2 is SNTAGT. Trimming left V 5 bases short and J 5 bases short, with 10 bases between. The CDR3 sequence is 12 residues long. CDR3: CASSTLAHEQYF. CDR3 coding DNA: TGTGCCAGCAGTACATTGGCCCACGAGCAGTACTTC.

The chain links TRBV24-1 to TRBJ1-5; D gene ambiguous. CDR3 length: 16 residues. Trimming stripped 9 bases from V and 2 bases from J, with 19 bases between. The V gene's germline CDR1 is KGHDR and CDR2 SFDVKD. CDR3 region: CATPSRSGVGNQPQHF. CDR3 nucleotides: TGTGCCACCCCCTCCAGATCTGGGGTAGGCAATCAGCCCCAGCATTTT.

This clonotype was seen once. The rearrangement joins TRBV20-1 to TRBJ2-7, with D tentatively TRBD1 (6 bases). The CDR3 is made up of 13 amino acids. Germline V lookup: CDR1 DFQATT, CDR2 SNEGSKA (reference sequence). With 7 bases removed from V and 0 bases from J, the gap between germline ends came to 13 bases. The CDR3 sequence is CSVTGQLSYEQYF. CDR3 DNA: TGCAGTGTCACGGGACAACTCTCCTACGAGCAGTACTTC.

The gene calls are TRBV13 and TRBJ2-3, with 10 bases aligning to TRBD1. V was pared by 6 bases and J by 4 bases, with 7 bases of the junction left unmatched. Germline V CDR1 and CDR2: PRHDT, FYEKMQ (reference sequence). The CDR3 has 15 amino acids. The chain's CDR3 is CASRGTGVVSDTQYF. The CDR3 region has the DNA TGTGCCAGCAGGGGGACAGGGGTTGTATCAGATACGCAGTATTTT.

Here the CDR3 DNA reads TGTGCCAGCAGGGACCGGGACGCCCCCTACGAGCAGTACTTC. This translates into CASRDRDAPYEQYF. This rearrangement joins TRBV12-3 or TRBV12-4 to TRBJ2-7, with D possibly being TRBD1 or TRBD2 (5 bases each). There are 14 residues in the CDR3. Trimming took off 6 bases at V and 2 bases at J, with 14 bases between the two ends.

As DNA, the CDR3 is TGCAGCGTTGTTGGGGGACGGGACTATGGCTACACCTTC. Translation: CSVVGGRDYGYTF. The rearrangement links TRBV29-1 to TRBJ1-2, with D possibly matching TRBD1 (5 bases). From germline, CDR1 is SQVTM and CDR2 ANQGSEA. This CDR3 has 13 residues. V lost 4 bases to trimming and J lost 3 bases, with 12 bases between them.

The rearrangement uses TRBV20-1 and TRBJ2-7, with D tentatively TRBD1 (5 bases). Germline V gives CDR1 DFQATT, CDR2 SNEGSKA (reference sequence). This CDR3 is 13 amino acids long. CDR3 region: CSATRRDAYEQYF. CDR3 nucleotide sequence: TGCAGCGCCACTCGCAGGGATGCCTACGAGCAGTACTTC.

CDR3 DNA: TGCAGCGTTGAAGATATAGGGCCAGGGGAGCTGTTTTTT. This encodes CSVEDIGPGELFF. The J gene is TRBJ2-2, the V gene TRBV29-1; D is unresolved. Germline CDR1 reads SQVTM; CDR2 reads ANQGSEA. Deletions cut 0 bases from V and 8 bases from J, with 10 bases between. The CDR3 runs 13 residues.

This clonotype was detected once. The chain uses TRBV7-2 and TRBJ2-1; D is unresolved. Germline-derived CDR1 and CDR2 are SGHTA and FQGNSA. V gave up 3 bases and J gave up 0 bases, with 6 bases separating them. The CDR3 length is 14 residues. The CDR3 DNA is TGTGCCAGCAGCTTCCTGGGCTCCTACAATGAGCAGTTCTTC. Its protein product is CASSFLGSYNEQFF.

The chain is built from TRBV9 and TRBJ2-3, with 12 bases aligning to TRBD2. This CDR3 spans 17 amino acids. V lost 1 base and J lost 4; bases outside the gene matches: 7. CDR1 and CDR2 (germline): SGDLS, YYNGEE. DNA of the CDR3: TGTGCCAGCAGCGTACCACTAGCGGGGGGCCCTTCAGATACGCAGTATTTT. Translation: CASSVPLAGGPSDTQYF. The full variable domain, its missing parts supplied by reference TRBV9 and TRBJ2-3, is DSGVTQTPKHLITATGQRVTLRCSPRSGDLSVYWYQQSLDQGLQFLIQYYNGEERAKGNILERFSAQQFPDLHSELNLSSLELGDSALYFCASSVPLAGGPSDTQYFGPGTRLTVL.

The J gene is TRBJ2-7, the V gene TRBV2; TRBD1 agrees at 12 bases. Germline V gene sequence: CDR1 SNHLY, CDR2 FYNNEI. After removal of 10 bases from V and 5 bases from J, the junction contained 12 bases not matched to a gene. This CDR3 has 15 amino acids. In nucleotides, the CDR3 is TGTGCCATCACTACTAGGGACAGGGGGCGAAACGAGCAGTACTTC. Protein product: CAITTRDRGRNEQYF.

This clonotype has a single count. This chain connects TRBV29-1 to TRBJ2-7; weak D call: TRBD1 (6 bases). The V end lost 1 base, the J end lost 0 bases, and 19 bases lay between the germline ends. CDR1 SQVTM and CDR2 ANQGSEA come from the germline V gene. The CDR3 consists of 17 residues. The CDR3 DNA is TGCAGCGTTGAAGGGACAGCAACGACAAGTAGCTCCTACGAGCAGTACTTC. Its translation is CSVEGTATTSSSYEQYF.

This chain links TRBV6-6 with TRBJ1-1; D is unclear. With 7 bases removed from V and 3 bases from J, the gap between germline ends came to 12 bases. This CDR3 comprises 13 residues. The V gene's germline CDR1 is MNHNY and CDR2 SVGAGI (reference sequence). The CDR3 sequence: CASTGEDHTEAFF. The CDR3 DNA reads TGTGCCAGCACTGGAGAAGATCACACTGAAGCTTTCTTT.

The chain carries TRBV7-9 and TRBJ2-2; a weak D match, TRBD2 (6 bases). Per the germline V gene, CDR1 is SEHNR and CDR2 is FQNEAQ (reference sequence). This CDR3 is built from 17 residues. Trimming stripped 3 bases from V and 10 bases from J, with 24 bases between. CDR3 region: CASSLSAGFLDRVELFF. The CDR3, as DNA: TGTGCCAGCAGCTTGTCGGCGGGGTTCTTGGATCGGGTGGAGCTGTTTTTT.

J is TRBJ2-1 and V is TRBV6-6; 8 nucleotides line up with TRBD2. V dropped 6 bases and J dropped 2; count of bases not matched to a gene: 6. CDR3 length: 15 amino acids. Germline values: CDR1 MNHNY, CDR2 SVGAGI (reference sequence). In DNA form, the CDR3 reads TGTGCCAGCAGCGACGGGGGGGCCGCCTACAATGAGCAGTTCTTC. Translated: CASSDGGAAYNEQFF.

This chain links TRBV23-1 with TRBJ2-7; tentatively, D is TRBD2 (6 bases). TRBV23-1 is noted as an ORF with a role that remains uncertain. V was cut by 4 bases and J by 7 bases, with 11 bases left in between. The length of the CDR3 is 12 residues. For the CDR3, the DNA is TGCGCCAGCAGTCGACCGGCGGGAGAGCAGTACTTC. Its protein product is CASSRPAGEQYF.

The chain joins TRBV20-1 to TRBJ2-7, with D perhaps TRBD1 (5 bases). CDR1 is DFQATT, CDR2 SNEGSKA, per germline (reference sequence). The CDR3 extends over 14 amino acids. V was clipped by 0 bases and J by 0 bases, with 9 bases between them. CDR3 sequence: CSARDLGDSYEQYF. CDR3 bases: TGCAGTGCTAGAGATTTAGGGGACTCCTACGAGCAGTACTTC.

This chain joins TRBV13 and TRBJ1-2; 9 bases agree with TRBD1. Germline-derived CDR1 and CDR2 are PRHDT and FYEKMQ (reference sequence). The V segment lost 5 bases and the J segment 8 bases; nucleotides outside the gene matches: 12. This CDR3 is built from 15 residues. This CDR3 reads CASSPSRDREWGYTF. CDR3 sequence (DNA): TGTGCCAGCAGCCCAAGTCGGGACAGGGAATGGGGCTACACCTTC.

The chain links TRBV5-1 to TRBJ1-1; D is possibly TRBD1 (6 bases). Trimming shortened V by 0 bases and J by 2 bases, and 11 bases separated the two germline ends. CDR3 length equals 15 residues. The V gene's germline CDR1 is SGHRS and CDR2 YFSETQ. CDR3 coding DNA: TGCGCCAGCAGCTTGGAGGGACACCCAAACACTGAAGCTTTCTTT. It translates to CASSLEGHPNTEAFF.

The chain carries TRBV7-9 and TRBJ2-7; D might be TRBD2 (5 bases). The CDR3 sequence is 16 residues long. Germline V lookup: CDR1 SEHNR, CDR2 FQNEAQ (reference sequence). The V gene lost 4 bases and the J gene lost 5 bases, with 21 bases spanning the gap. The CDR3 DNA is TGTGCCAGCAGCTCGTTTATGGGCGGGTTTAGGGACGAGCAGTACTTC. Protein: CASSSFMGGFRDEQYF.

V usage is TRBV5-1 and J usage is TRBJ1-2; TRBD1 aligns across 8 bases. The CDR3 runs 16 residues. The trim removed 0 bases at V and 3 bases at J, leaving 7 bases unmatched. Germline lookup yields CDR1 SGHRS and CDR2 YFSETQ. The CDR3 coding sequence is TGCGCCAGCAGCTTGGCGGCAGGGGGCGCGGACTATGGCTACACCTTC. Protein: CASSLAAGGADYGYTF.

This chain connects TRBV7-6 to TRBJ2-1; TRBD1 matches at 9 bases. In germline, CDR1 is SGHVS, CDR2 FNYEAQ. The CDR3 is 16 residues long. Unmatched junction bases numbered 2, after V lost 0 bases and J lost 2 bases. The CDR3 reads CASSLAGTGPYNEQFF. CDR3 coding DNA: TGTGCCAGCAGCTTAGCGGGGACAGGGCCCTACAATGAGCAGTTCTTC.

This chain connects TRBV27 to TRBJ2-1, with D perhaps matching TRBD1 (6 bases). Germline CDR1 reads MNHEY; CDR2 reads SMNVEV (reference sequence). The CDR3 loop spans 16 amino acids. The V end lost 10 bases, the J end lost 0 bases, and 19 bases lay between the germline ends. The CDR3 DNA reads as TGTGCCACTCGCCTAGGACTGGACAGCTCCTACAATGAGCAGTTCTTC. It is translated as CATRLGLDSSYNEQFF.